The clone carrying this TCR beta chain was detected only a few times. Its specificity is not known. Patients affected by ophthalmopathy presented a Clinical Activity Score of at least 3, a NOSPECS grade of at least 4, and disease duration below 3 months. PBMCs were obtained from under 13 ml fresh peripheral blood. V was cut by 6 bases and J by 5 bases, with 13 bases left in between. The CDR3 is 13 amino acids. This entry belongs to a study of T cells in Graves' hyperthyroidism and ophthalmopathy. Study-wide results and caveats: Also found in blood were most expanded thyroid clonotypes above 0.001.

The investigators amplified TCR beta CDR3 regions from RNA transcripts. Primed by the HTBI set, a first-round RT-PCR was run on the TCR CDR3. TCRdb reprocessed the multiplex PCR reads via MiXCR and lists one record per CDR3 protein. The sample contains 500,000 to 550,000 distinct CDR3 sequences, just under 20% of which appear only once. The sample comprised blood. This clonotype originated in a man in his forties with Graves' ophthalmopathy. The rearrangement uses TRBV12-3 or TRBV12-4 and TRBJ2-5; tentatively, D is TRBD2 (5 bases). The CDR3 coding sequence is TGTGCCAGCAGACTAGACCCCGTGGAGACCCAGTACTTC. It translates to CASRLDPVETQYF.